Listed below are T cell receptor beta chains from one sample, sequenced in a study of cytomegalovirus exposure and HLA in healthy donors. Only in-frame clones appear in the TCRdb table, and some are missing; sequencing was by immunoSEQ multiplex PCR. The sample holds more than 100,000 clones, over 60% seen once. The sequenced material came from PBMCs. Receptors originate from a female donor in good health and CMV-seropositive. CDR3s include the opening cysteine and the closing phenylalanine or tryptophan. The D gene is left open where the match is weak. Where a row states a size, it is once, few, many or the class of an expanded clone; other rows omit it.

V,size,D,J,DNA,CDR3
TRBV7-9,.,.,TRBJ1-1,TGTGCCAGCAGCCAAAATCAGGGGATAACTGAAGCTTTCTTT,CASSQNQGITEAFF
TRBV7-6,few,.,TRBJ2-2,TGTGCCAGCAGCTTATCGGTCACAGGCGGCAGAAACGGGGAGCTGTTTTTT,CASSLSVTGGRNGELFF
TRBV9,.,TRBD2,TRBJ2-1,TGTGCCAGCAGCGTAGACGTGGGGGGGTACAATGAGCAGTTCTTC,CASSVDVGGYNEQFF
TRBV4-1,.,.,TRBJ1-2,TGCGCCAGCAGCCAAGGTGGGAGGATTAACTATGGCTACACCTTC,CASSQGGRINYGYTF
TRBV27,.,TRBD1,TRBJ2-7,TGTGCCAGCAGGGAACTGGGACAGAACTACGAGCAGTACTTC,CASRELGQNYEQYF
TRBV7-3,.,TRBD1,TRBJ2-1,TGTGCCAGCAGCTTAAGGGCAGGGGGCTTTACCATTGGGCAAAATGAGCAGTTCTTC,CASSLRAGGFTIGQNEQFF
TRBV27,.,.,TRBJ2-1,TGTGCCAGCAGTTTAGAGGTGGGTTCGGGGATTGATGAGCAGTTCTTC,CASSLEVGSGIDEQFF
TRBV11-2,.,TRBD2,TRBJ2-5,TGTGCCAGCAGACAAAGCGGGAGGAGGTTACAAGAGACCCAGTACTTC,CASRQSGRRLQETQYF
TRBV19,.,.,TRBJ1-5,TGTGCCAGTACCTCCCCGCCAGAGCCCCAGCATTTT,CASTSPPEPQHF
TRBV4-2,.,TRBD2,TRBJ2-1,TGTGCCAGCAGCCAAGCAACGACTAGCGGGGGACACAATGAGCAGTTCTTC,CASSQATTSGGHNEQFF
TRBV27,.,TRBD2,TRBJ2-5,TGTGCCAGCAGGGGACTACAACAAGAGACCCAGTACTTC,CASRGLQQETQYF
TRBV4-1,few,.,TRBJ1-5,TGCGCCAGCAGCCAAGGGCAGGCCTCGATTCGTCCCCAGCATTTT,CASSQGQASIRPQHF
TRBV30,.,.,TRBJ2-3,TGTGCCTGGAGTAGGTCCGGAGCAGATACGCAGTATTTT,CAWSRSGADTQYF
TRBV28,.,TRBD1,TRBJ2-7,TGTGCCAGCAGTTCAAGACTACAGGGGGCTATTTCCTACGAGCAGTACTTC,CASSSRLQGAISYEQYF
TRBV14,.,TRBD2,TRBJ2-7,TGTGCCAGCAGCCGGGACGGGAGGACCTACGAGCAGTACTTC,CASSRDGRTYEQYF
TRBV6-5,few,.,TRBJ2-7,TGTGCCAGCAAACCCGGTTATACCTACGAGCAGTACTTC,CASKPGYTYEQYF
TRBV18,few,.,TRBJ1-1,TGTGCCAGCTCAACGGAACAGGGATTCATTGAAGCTTTCTTT,CASSTEQGFIEAFF
TRBV27,.,.,TRBJ1-1,TGTGCCAGCAGCCCGGGACTGTCCATGAACACTGAAGCTTTCTTT,CASSPGLSMNTEAFF
TRBV5-1,.,.,TRBJ2-7,TGCGCCAGCAGCTTGAGCATGGAGGGTGCACGGCTCGAGCAGTACTTC,CASSLSMEGARLEQYF
TRBV5-1,few,TRBD1,TRBJ1-4,TGCGCCAGCAGCGGGACAGGGGCAGATGAAAAACTGTTTTTT,CASSGTGADEKLFF
TRBV10-3,.,TRBD2,TRBJ2-3,TGTGCCACCGCAGAACTAGCGGGGGACACAGATACGCAGTATTTT,CATAELAGDTDTQYF
TRBV9,.,.,TRBJ2-1,TGTGCCAGCAGCGTAGGAATTAGCGATAATTACAATGAGCAGTTCTTC,CASSVGISDNYNEQFF
TRBV6-1,.,TRBD2,TRBJ2-2,TGTGCCAGCAGTGAACCCGGGAGGAAAGGACACACCGGGGAGCTGTTTTTT,CASSEPGRKGHTGELFF
TRBV7-9,.,TRBD1,TRBJ1-1,TGTGCCAGCAGCTTAAACAGGGGGCTGACTGAAGCTTTCTTT,CASSLNRGLTEAFF
TRBV4-1,.,TRBD2,TRBJ2-1,TGCGCCAGCAGCCAAGGGGGCGGGGGGGCCAATAATGAGCAGTTCTTC,CASSQGGGGANNEQFF
TRBV5-4,.,TRBD1,TRBJ2-7,TGTGCCAGCAGCATACGACAGGGATCCTACGAGCAGTACTTC,CASSIRQGSYEQYF
TRBV6-6,.,.,TRBJ2-2,TGTGCCAGCAGTTACGGCGGCAGGGTGAACACCGGGGAGCTGTTTTTT,CASSYGGRVNTGELFF
TRBV30,.,TRBD2,TRBJ2-1,TGTGCCTGGAGGTCGAAGGGACTAGCGGACAATGAGCAGTTCTTC,CAWRSKGLADNEQFF
TRBV7-6,few,TRBD1,TRBJ1-1,TGTGCCAGCAGCCCGCGACAGGGTTACGCTGAAGCTTTCTTT,CASSPRQGYAEAFF
TRBV28,.,TRBD2,TRBJ2-5,TGTGCCAGCAGTTTGCCCGGACTAGCGGGGGGGCCGGAGACCCAGTACTTC,CASSLPGLAGGPETQYF
TRBV19,.,.,TRBJ1-6,TGTGCCAGTACCCCGATCTCCGGGTCACCCCTCCACTTT,CASTPISGSPLHF
TRBV2,.,TRBD2,TRBJ2-7,TGTGCCAGCAGACGGACTAGCGGGAGTAGCTACGAGCAGTACTTC,CASRRTSGSSYEQYF
TRBV5-1,.,.,TRBJ1-5,TGCGCCAGCAGCTTGACAGGGTCTGACAATCAGCCCCAGCATTTT,CASSLTGSDNQPQHF
TRBV7-8,.,.,TRBJ1-5,TGTGCCAGCAGCTCCCTAATGGGGCAAGGGAATCAGCCCCAGCATTTT,CASSSLMGQGNQPQHF
TRBV9,.,TRBD1,TRBJ2-7,TGTGCCAGCAGCGTAGACCGGGACAGCTACGAGCAGTACTTC,CASSVDRDSYEQYF
TRBV18,once,TRBD1,TRBJ2-2,TGTGCCAGCTCACGGGACAGGTGGAGGGGAGTGAACACCGGGGAGCTGTTTTTT,CASSRDRWRGVNTGELFF
TRBV5-4,.,TRBD1,TRBJ2-5,TGTGCCAGCAGTACTGACAGGGTCGAGACCCAGTACTTC,CASSTDRVETQYF
TRBV7-2,.,TRBD2,TRBJ2-7,TGCGCCAGCAGCTTAGCTAGCGGGAACTCCTACGAGCAGTACTTC,CASSLASGNSYEQYF
TRBV28,.,TRBD1,TRBJ2-3,TGTGCCAGCAGTCCAACCGGGACAGAAGGTACAGATACGCAGTATTTT,CASSPTGTEGTDTQYF
TRBV5-1,few,.,TRBJ1-6,TGCGCCAGCAGCTTACCGGGAATCAATTCACCCCTCCACTTT,CASSLPGINSPLHF
TRBV11-1,few,TRBD2,TRBJ2-1,TGTGCCAGCAGCTCGGGACTAGCGGGAGGGTTTTACAATGAGCAGTTCTTC,CASSSGLAGGFYNEQFF
TRBV9,.,.,TRBJ1-2,TGTGCCAGCAGCGTAGATCCGGGGGTGAATTATGGCTACACCTTC,CASSVDPGVNYGYTF
TRBV7-9,once,.,TRBJ1-2,TGTGCCAGCAGCTTAGGGTATACTTATGGCTACACCTTC,CASSLGYTYGYTF
TRBV18,.,.,TRBJ2-7,TGTGCCAGCTCACCAGGTTCAGGATACGAGCAGTACTTC,CASSPGSGYEQYF